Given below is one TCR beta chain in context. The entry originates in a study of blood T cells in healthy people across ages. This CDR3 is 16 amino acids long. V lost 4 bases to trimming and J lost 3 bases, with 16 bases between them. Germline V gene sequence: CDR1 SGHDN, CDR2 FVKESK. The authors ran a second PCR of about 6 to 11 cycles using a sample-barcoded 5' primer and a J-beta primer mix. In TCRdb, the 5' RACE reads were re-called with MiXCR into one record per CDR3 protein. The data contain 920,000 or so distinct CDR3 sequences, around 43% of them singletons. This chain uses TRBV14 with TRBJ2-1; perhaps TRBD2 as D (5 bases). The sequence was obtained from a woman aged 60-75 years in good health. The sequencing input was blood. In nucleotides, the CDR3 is TGTGCCAGCAGCCTTTATACTAACGGGATCTACAATGAGCAGTTCTTC. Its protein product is CASSLYTNGIYNEQFF.